Reported below is one TCR beta chain. Germline values: CDR1 SGHRS, CDR2 YFSETQ. This CDR3 is 16 amino acids long. The V gene end was trimmed by 3 bases and the J gene end by 6 bases; junction bases not matched to a gene: 10. The sample comes from a study of cytomegalovirus exposure and HLA in healthy donors. The PCR was carried out with 60 Vbeta primers and 13 Jbeta primers. The table came from immunoSEQ multiplex PCR; TCRdb's copy has only in-frame clones and leaves some out. This sample has about 130,000 clones, with about 80% found just once. V usage is TRBV5-1 and J usage is TRBJ2-7; 12 bases are shared with TRBD1. Material: PBMCs. The sequence came from a man aged 35-49 years in good health and CMV-seropositive. The CDR3 nucleotides read TGCGCCAGCAGCTCACCTCGGGACAGGGGGCCGGGCGAGCAGTACTTC. Translated: CASSSPRDRGPGEQYF.